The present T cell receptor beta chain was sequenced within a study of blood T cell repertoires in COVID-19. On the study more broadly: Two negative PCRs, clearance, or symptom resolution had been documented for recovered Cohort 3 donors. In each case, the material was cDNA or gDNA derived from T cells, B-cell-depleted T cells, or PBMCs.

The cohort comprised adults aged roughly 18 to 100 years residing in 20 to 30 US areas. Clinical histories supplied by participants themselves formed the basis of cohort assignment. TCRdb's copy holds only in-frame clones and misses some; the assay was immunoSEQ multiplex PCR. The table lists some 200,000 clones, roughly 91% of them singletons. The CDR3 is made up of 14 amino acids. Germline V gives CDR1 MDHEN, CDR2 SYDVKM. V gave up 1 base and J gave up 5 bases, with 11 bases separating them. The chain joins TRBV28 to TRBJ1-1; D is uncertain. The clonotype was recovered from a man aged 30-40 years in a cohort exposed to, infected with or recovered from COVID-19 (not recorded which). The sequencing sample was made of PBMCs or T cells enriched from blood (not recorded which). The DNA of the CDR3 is TGTGCCAGCAGTTTATCTCCGAGAGGGACTGAAGCTTTCTTT. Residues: CASSLSPRGTEAFF.